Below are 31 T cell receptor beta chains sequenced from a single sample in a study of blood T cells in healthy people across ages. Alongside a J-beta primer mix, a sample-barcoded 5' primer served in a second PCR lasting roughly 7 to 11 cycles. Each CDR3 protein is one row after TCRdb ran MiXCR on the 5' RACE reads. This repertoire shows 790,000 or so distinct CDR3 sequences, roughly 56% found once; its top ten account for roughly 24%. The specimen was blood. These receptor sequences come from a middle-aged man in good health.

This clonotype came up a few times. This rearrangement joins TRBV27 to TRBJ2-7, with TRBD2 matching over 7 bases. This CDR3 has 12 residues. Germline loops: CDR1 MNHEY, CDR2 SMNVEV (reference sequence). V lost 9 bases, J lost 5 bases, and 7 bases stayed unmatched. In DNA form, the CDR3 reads TGTGCCAGAACAAGACTAGCCCACGAGCAGTACTTC. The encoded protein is CARTRLAHEQYF.

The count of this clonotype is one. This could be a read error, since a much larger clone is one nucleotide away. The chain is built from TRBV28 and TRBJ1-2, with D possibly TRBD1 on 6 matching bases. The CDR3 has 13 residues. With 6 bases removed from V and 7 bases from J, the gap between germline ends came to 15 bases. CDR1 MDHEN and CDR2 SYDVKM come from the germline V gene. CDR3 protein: CASRPPTGCGYTF. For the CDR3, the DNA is TGTGCCAGCAGGCCTCCGACAGGCTGTGGCTACACCTTC.

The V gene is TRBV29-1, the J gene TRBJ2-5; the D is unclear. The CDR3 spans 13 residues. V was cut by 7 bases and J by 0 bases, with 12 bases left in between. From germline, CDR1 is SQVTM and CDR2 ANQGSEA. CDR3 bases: TGCAGCGGCAACGGGCCTCACCAAGAGACCCAGTACTTC. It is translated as CSGNGPHQETQYF.

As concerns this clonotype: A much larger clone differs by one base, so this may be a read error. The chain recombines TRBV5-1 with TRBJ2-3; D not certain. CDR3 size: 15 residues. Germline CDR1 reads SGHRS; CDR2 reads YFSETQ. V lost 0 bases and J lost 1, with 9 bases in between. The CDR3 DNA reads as TGCGCCAGCAGCTTGGACAGTACTGGCACAGATACGCAGTATTTT. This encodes CASSLDSTGTDTQYF. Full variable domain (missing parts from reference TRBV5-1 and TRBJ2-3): KAGVTQTPRYLIKTRGQQVTLSCSPISGHRSVSWYQQTPGQGLQFLFEYFSETQRNKGNFPGRFSGRQFSNSRSEMNVSTLELGDSALYLCASSLDSTGTDTQYFGPGTRLTVL.

The CDR3 region is CASSSRDTHNEQYF. DNA of the CDR3: TGTGCCAGCAGCTCCCGGGACACGCACAATGAGCAGTACTTC. The genes are TRBV4-2 and TRBJ2-5, with D perhaps TRBD1 (6 bases). Trimming removed 5 bases at V and 11 bases at J, with 21 bases between. Germline CDR1 and CDR2: LGHNA and YNFKEQ. This CDR3 is 14 amino acids long.

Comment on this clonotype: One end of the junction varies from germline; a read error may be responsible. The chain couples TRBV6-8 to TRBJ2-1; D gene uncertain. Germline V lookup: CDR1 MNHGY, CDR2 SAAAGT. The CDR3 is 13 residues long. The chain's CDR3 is CASSYHTYNEEFF. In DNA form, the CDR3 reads TGTGCCAGCAGTTACCACACCTACAATGAGGAGTTCTTC.

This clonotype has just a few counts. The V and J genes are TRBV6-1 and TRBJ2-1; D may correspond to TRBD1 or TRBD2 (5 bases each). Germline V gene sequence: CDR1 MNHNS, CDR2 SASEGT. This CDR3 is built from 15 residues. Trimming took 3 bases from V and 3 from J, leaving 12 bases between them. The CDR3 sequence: CASSDVRGYYNEQFF. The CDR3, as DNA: TGTGCCAGCAGTGACGTGAGGGGCTACTACAATGAGCAGTTCTTC.

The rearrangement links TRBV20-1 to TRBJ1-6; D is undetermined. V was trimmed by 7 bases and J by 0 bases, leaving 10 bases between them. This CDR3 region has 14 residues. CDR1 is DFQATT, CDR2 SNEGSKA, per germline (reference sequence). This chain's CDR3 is CSVGRASYNSPLHF. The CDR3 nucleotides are TGCAGTGTCGGGCGAGCCTCCTATAATTCACCCCTCCACTTT.

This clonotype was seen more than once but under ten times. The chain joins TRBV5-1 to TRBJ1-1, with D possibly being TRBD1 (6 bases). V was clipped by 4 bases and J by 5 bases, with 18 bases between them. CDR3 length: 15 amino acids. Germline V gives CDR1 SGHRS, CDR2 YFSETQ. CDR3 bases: TGCGCCAGCAGCGCGGACAGCTCCGGGGGGACTGAAGCTTTCTTT. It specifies CASSADSSGGTEAFF.

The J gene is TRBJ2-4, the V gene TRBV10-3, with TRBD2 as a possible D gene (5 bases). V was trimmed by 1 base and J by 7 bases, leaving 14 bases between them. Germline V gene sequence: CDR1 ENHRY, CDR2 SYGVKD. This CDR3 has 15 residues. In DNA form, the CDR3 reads TGTGCCATCAGTGAGTTGGCTTCGGGGTTGAACATTCAGTACTTC. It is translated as CAISELASGLNIQYF.

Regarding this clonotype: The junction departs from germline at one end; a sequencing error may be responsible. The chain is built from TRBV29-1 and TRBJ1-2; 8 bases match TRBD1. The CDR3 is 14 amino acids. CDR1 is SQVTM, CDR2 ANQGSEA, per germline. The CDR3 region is CSVSQGAINSGYTF. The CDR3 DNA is TGCAGCGTCTCGCAGGGGGCGATAAACTCTGGCTACACCTTC.

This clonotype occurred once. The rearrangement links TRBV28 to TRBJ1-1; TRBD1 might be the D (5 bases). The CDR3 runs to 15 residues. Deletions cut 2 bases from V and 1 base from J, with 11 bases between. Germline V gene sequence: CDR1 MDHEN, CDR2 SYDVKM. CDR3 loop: CASSLEGRGNTEAFF. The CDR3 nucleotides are TGTGCCAGCAGTTTAGAGGGACGAGGGAACACTGAAGCTTTCTTT.

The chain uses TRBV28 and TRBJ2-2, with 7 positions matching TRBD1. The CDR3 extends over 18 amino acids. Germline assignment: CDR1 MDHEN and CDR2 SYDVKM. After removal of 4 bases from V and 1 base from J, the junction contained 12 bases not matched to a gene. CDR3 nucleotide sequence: TGTGCCAGCAGTTCTCGATACCGGGACAGAATGAACACCGGGGAGCTGTTTTTT. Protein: CASSSRYRDRMNTGELFF.

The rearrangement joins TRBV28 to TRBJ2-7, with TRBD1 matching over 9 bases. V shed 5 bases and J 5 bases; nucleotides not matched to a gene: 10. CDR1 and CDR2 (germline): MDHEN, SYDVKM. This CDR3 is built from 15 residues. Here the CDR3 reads CASSRPGQGINEQYF. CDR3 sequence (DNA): TGTGCCAGCAGTCGGCCGGGACAGGGAATTAACGAGCAGTACTTC.

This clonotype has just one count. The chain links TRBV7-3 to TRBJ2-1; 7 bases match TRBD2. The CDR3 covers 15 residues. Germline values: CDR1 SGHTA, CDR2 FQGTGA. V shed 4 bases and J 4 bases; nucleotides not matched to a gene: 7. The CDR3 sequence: CASSSGGKLYNEQFF. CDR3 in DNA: TGTGCCAGCAGCTCCGGGGGGAAATTGTACAATGAGCAGTTCTTC. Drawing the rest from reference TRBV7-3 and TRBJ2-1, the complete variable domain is GAGVSQTPSNKVTEKGKYVELRCDPISGHTALYWYRQSLGQGPEFLIYFQGTGAADDSGLPNDRFFAVRPEGSVSTLKIQRTERGDSAVYLCASSSGGKLYNEQFFGPGTRLTVL.

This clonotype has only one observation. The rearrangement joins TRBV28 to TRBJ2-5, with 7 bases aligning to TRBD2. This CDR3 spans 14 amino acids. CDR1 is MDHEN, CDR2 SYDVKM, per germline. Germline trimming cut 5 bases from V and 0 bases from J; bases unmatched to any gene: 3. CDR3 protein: CASSGGGYQETQYF. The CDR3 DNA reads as TGTGCCAGCAGTGGGGGGGGGTACCAAGAGACCCAGTACTTC.

As DNA, the CDR3 is TGCAGCGTTGGAACAGGGGAGGCGAACATTCAGTACTTC. This encodes CSVGTGEANIQYF. V gene TRBV29-1 combines with J gene TRBJ2-4; D is possibly TRBD1 (7 bases). CDR1 and CDR2 (germline): SQVTM, ANQGSEA. The CDR3 loop spans 13 amino acids. V dropped 4 bases and J dropped 7 bases, with 14 bases sitting between them.

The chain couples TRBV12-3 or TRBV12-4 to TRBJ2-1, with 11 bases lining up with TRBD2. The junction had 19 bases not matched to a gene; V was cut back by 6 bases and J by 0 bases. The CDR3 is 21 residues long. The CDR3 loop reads CASSPPQLRSGRAASYNEQFF. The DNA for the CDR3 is TGTGCCAGCAGCCCCCCCCAATTACGTAGCGGGAGGGCCGCCTCCTACAATGAGCAGTTCTTC.

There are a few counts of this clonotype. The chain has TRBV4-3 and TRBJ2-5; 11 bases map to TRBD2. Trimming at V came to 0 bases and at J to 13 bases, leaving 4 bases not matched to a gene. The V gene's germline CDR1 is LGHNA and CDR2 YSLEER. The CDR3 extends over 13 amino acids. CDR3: CASSQELAGVRYF. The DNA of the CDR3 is TGCGCCAGCAGCCAAGAACTAGCGGGAGTCAGGTACTTC.

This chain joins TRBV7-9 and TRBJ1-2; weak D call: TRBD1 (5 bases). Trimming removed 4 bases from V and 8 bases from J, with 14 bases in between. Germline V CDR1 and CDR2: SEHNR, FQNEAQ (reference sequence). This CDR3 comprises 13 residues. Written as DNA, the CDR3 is TGTGCCAGCAGCTATGGGGAGTCAGGGGGCTACACCTTC. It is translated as CASSYGESGGYTF.

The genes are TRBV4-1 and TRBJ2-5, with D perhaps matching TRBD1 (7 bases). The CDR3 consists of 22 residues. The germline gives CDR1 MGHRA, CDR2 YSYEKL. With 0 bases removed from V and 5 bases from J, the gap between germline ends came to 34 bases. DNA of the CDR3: TGCGCCAGCAGCCAAGAATCGGGTCGGGGGCGACAGGGTTCGAAGGATGAGGAGACCCAGTACTTC. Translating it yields CASSQESGRGRQGSKDEETQYF.

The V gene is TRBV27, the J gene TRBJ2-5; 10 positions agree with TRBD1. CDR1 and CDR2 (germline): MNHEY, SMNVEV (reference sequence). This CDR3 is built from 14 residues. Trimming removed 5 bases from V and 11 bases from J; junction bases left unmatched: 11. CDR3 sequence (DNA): TGTGCCAGCAGTCCCGGGACAGGGGTGCAAGAGCAGTACTTC. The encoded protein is CASSPGTGVQEQYF.

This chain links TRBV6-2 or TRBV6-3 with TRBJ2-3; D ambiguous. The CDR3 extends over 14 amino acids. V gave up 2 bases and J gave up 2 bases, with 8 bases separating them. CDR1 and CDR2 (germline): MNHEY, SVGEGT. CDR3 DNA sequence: TGTGCCAGCAGTTACCCTGACAACACAGATACGCAGTATTTT. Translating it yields CASSYPDNTDTQYF.

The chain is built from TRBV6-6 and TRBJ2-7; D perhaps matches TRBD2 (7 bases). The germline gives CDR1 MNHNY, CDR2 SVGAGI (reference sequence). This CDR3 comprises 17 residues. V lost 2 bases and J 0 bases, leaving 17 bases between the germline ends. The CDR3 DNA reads TGTGCCAGCAGTTACGAAGGGTCGGGGGGCCGCTCCTACGAGCAGTACTTC. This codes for CASSYEGSGGRSYEQYF.

CDR3 sequence: CASSSLGGGTGNEQFF. For the CDR3, the DNA is TGTGCCAGCAGCTCGTTGGGCGGGGGGACCGGCAATGAGCAGTTCTTC. This chain links TRBV7-2 with TRBJ2-1, with TRBD2 identical over 8 bases. Trimming cost V 4 bases and J 6 bases; bases outside gene matches: 11. Germline CDR1 reads SGHTA; CDR2 reads FQGNSA. CDR3 length: 16 amino acids.

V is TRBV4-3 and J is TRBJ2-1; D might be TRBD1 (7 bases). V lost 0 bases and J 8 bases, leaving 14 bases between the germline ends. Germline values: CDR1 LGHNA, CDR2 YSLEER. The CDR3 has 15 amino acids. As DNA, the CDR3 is TGCGCCAGCAGCCAAGAGCTCAGGGGGGTCGATGAGCAGTTCTTC. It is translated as CASSQELRGVDEQFF.

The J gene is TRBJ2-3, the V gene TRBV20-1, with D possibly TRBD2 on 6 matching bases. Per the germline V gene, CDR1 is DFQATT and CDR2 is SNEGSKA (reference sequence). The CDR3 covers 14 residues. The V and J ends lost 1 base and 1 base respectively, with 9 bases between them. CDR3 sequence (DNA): TGCAGTGCTAGAGTCGGCGGGGGCACAGATACGCAGTATTTT. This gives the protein CSARVGGGTDTQYF.

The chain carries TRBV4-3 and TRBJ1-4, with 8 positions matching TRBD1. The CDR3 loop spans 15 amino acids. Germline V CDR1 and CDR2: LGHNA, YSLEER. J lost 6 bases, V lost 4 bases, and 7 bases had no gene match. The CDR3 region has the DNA TGCGCCAGCAGCCCTTCAGGGGGCCAGCATGAAAAACTGTTTTTT. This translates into CASSPSGGQHEKLFF.

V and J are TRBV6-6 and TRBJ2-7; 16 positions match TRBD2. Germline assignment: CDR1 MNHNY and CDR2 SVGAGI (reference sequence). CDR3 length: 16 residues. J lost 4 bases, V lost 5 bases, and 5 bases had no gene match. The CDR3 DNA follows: TGTGCCAGCAGTACGGGACTAGCGGGAGGGCCGTACGAGCAGTACTTC. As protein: CASSTGLAGGPYEQYF.

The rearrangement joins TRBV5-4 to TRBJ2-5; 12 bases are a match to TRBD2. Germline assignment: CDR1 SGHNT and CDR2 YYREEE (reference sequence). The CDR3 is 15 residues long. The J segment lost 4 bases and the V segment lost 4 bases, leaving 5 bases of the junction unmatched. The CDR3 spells CASSLRLAGAETQYF. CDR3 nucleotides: TGTGCCAGCAGCCTTCGACTAGCGGGGGCAGAGACCCAGTACTTC.

The CDR3 region has the DNA TGCAGTGCGAGACTAGTCGCTGAGCAGTTCTTC. Its protein product is CSARLVAEQFF. V is TRBV20-1 and J is TRBJ2-1; the D gene is possibly TRBD2 (6 bases). Trimming shortened V by 6 bases and J by 9 bases, and 12 bases separated the two germline ends. Germline assignment: CDR1 DFQATT and CDR2 SNEGSKA (reference sequence). The CDR3 loop spans 11 amino acids.